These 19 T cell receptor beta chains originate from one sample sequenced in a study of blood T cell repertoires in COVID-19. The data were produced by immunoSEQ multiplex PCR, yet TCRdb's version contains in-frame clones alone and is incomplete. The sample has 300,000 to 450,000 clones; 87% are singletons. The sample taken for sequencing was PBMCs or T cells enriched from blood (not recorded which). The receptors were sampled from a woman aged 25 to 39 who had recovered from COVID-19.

This CDR3 reads CASSLSGHAYSNQPQHF. The DNA for the CDR3 is TGTGCCAGCAGTTTATCGGGACACGCCTATAGCAATCAGCCCCAGCATTTT. The V gene is TRBV27, the J gene TRBJ1-5, with a weak D call TRBD1 (6 bases). Germline V gives CDR1 MNHEY, CDR2 SMNVEV (reference sequence). The CDR3 spans 17 residues. V lost 0 bases and J 0 bases, leaving 12 bases between the germline ends.

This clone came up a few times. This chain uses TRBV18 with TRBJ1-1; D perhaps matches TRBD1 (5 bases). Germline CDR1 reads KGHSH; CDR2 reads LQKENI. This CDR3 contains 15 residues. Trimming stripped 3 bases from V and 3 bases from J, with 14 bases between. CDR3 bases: TGTGCCAGCTCACCCCTCACGGGGGTCGACACTGAAGCTTTCTTT. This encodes CASSPLTGVDTEAFF. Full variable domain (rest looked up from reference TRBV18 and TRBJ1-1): NAGVMQNPRHLVRRRGQEARLRCSPMKGHSHVYWYRQLPEEGLKFMVYLQKENIIDESGMPKERFSAEFPKEGPSILRIQQVVRGDSAAYFCASSPLTGVDTEAFFGQGTRLTVV.

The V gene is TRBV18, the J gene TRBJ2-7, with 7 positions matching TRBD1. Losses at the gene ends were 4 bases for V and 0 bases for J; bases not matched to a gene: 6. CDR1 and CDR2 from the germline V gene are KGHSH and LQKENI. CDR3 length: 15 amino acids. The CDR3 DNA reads TGTGCCAGCTCACAACAGGGGCGCTTCTCCTACGAGCAGTACTTC. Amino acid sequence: CASSQQGRFSYEQYF. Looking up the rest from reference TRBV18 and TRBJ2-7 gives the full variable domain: NAGVMQNPRHLVRRRGQEARLRCSPMKGHSHVYWYRQLPEEGLKFMVYLQKENIIDESGMPKERFSAEFPKEGPSILRIQQVVRGDSAAYFCASSQQGRFSYEQYFGPGTRLTVT.

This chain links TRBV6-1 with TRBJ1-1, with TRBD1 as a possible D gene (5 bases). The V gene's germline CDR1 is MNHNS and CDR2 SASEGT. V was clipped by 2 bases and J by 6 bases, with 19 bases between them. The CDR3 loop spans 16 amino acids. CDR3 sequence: CASSESPLTVSAEAFF. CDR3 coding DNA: TGTGCCAGCAGTGAATCGCCCCTGACAGTTTCCGCTGAAGCTTTCTTT.

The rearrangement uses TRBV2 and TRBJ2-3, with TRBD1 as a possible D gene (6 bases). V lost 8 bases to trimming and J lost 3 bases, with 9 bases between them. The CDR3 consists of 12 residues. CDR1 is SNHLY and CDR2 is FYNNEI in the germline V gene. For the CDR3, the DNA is TGTGCCAGCCTAGGGACAACAGATACGCAGTATTTT. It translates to CASLGTTDTQYF.

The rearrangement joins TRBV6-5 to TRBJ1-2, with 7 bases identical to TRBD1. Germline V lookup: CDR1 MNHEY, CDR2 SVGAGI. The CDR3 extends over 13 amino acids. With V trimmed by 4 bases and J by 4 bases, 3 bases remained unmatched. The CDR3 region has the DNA TGTGCCAGCAGTTTGACAGGGCGCTATGGCTACACCTTC. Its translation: CASSLTGRYGYTF.

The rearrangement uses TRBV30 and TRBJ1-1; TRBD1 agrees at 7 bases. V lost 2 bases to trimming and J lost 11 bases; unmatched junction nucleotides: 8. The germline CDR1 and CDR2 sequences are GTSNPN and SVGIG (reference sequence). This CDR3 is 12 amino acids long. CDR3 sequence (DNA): TGTGCCTGGAGTAAACAGGGGATCTGGGCTTTCTTT. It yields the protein CAWSKQGIWAFF.

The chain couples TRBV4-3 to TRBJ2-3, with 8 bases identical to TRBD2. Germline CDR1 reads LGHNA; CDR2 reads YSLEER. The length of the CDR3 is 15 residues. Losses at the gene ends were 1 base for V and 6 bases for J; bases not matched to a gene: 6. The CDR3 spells CASSQGRGVLDTQYF. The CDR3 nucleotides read TGCGCCAGCAGCCAAGGGCGGGGGGTTCTGGATACGCAGTATTTT.

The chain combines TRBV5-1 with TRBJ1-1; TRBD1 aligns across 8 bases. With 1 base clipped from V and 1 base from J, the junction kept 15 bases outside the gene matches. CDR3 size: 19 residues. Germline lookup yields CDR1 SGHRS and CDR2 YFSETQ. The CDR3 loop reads CASSLPWTGYYQENTEAFF. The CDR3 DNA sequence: TGCGCCAGCAGCTTGCCTTGGACAGGGTATTATCAGGAGAACACTGAAGCTTTCTTT.

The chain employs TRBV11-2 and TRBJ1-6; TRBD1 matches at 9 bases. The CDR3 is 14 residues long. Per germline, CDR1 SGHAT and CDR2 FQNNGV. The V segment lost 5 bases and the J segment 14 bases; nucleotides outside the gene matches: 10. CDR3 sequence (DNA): TGTGCCAGCAGCCCCGGACAGGGGCTCGGGGCCCTCCACTTT. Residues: CASSPGQGLGALHF.

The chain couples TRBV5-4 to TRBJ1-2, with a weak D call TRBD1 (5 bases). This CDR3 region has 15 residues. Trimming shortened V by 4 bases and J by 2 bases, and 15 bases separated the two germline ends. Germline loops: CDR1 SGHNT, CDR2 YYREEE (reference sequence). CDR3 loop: CASSPGGLSNYGYTF. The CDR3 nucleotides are TGTGCCAGCAGCCCGGGGGGACTATCAAACTATGGCTACACCTTC.

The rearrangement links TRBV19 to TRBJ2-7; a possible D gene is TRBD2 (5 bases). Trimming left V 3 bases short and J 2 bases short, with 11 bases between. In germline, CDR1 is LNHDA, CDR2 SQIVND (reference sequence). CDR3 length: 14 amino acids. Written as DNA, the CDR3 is TGTGCCAGTAGTATCTCGGGCGGGCCCTACGAGCAGTACTTC. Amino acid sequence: CASSISGGPYEQYF.

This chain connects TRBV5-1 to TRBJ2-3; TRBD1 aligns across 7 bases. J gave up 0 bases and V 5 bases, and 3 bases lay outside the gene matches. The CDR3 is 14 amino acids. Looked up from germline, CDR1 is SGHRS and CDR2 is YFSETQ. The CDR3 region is CASRGTVSTDTQYF. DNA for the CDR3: TGCGCCAGCAGGGGGACAGTTAGCACAGATACGCAGTATTTT.

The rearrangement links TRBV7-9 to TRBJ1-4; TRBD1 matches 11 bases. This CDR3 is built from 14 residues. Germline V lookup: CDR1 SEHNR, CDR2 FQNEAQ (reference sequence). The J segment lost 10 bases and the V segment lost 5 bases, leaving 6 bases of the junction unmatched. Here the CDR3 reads CASSTDRGPGKLFF. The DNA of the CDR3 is TGTGCCAGCAGCACGGACAGGGGGCCGGGAAAACTGTTTTTT.

CDR3 residues: CASSLGWPGGNEQFF. For the CDR3, the DNA is TGTGCCAGCAGTTTAGGTTGGCCGGGGGGGAATGAGCAGTTCTTC. The chain uses TRBV27 and TRBJ2-1, with TRBD2 matching over 8 bases. V lost 2 bases and J lost 7; bases outside the gene matches: 7. Germline V gives CDR1 MNHEY, CDR2 SMNVEV (reference sequence). This CDR3 region has 15 residues.

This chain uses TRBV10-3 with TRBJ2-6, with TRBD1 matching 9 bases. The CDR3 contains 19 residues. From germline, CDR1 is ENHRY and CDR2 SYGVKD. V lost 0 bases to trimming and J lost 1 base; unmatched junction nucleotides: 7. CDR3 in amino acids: CAISESRDREWSGANVLTF. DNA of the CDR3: TGTGCCATCAGTGAGTCGAGGGACAGGGAATGGTCTGGGGCCAACGTCCTGACTTTC.

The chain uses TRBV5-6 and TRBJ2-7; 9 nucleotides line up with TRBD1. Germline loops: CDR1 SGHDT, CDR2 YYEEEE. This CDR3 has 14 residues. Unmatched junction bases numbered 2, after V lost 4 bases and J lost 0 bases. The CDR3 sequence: CASSAGQGSYEQYF. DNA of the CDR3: TGTGCCAGCAGCGCGGGACAGGGCTCCTACGAGCAGTACTTC.

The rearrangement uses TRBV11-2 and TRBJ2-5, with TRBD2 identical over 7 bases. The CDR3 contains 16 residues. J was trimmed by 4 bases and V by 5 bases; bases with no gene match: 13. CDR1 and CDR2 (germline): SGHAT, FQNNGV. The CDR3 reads CASSHWDGGVRETQYF. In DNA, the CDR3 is TGTGCCAGCAGCCACTGGGATGGGGGGGTAAGAGAGACCCAGTACTTC.

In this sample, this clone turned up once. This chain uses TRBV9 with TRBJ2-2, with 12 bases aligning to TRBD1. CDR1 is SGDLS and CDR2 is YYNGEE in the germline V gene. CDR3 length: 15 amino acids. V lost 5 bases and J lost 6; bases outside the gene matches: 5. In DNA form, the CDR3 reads TGTGCCAGCAGGAGGGGACAGGGGGCGCCCGGGGAGCTGTTTTTT. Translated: CASRRGQGAPGELFF.